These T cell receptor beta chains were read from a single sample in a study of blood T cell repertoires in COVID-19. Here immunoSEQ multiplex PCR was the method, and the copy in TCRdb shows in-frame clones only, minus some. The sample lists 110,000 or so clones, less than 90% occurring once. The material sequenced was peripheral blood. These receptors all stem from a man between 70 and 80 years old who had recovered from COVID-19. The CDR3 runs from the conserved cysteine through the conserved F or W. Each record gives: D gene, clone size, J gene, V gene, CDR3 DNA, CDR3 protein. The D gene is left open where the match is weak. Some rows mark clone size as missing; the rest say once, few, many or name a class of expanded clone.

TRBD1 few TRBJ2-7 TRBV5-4 TGTGCCAGCAGCGCGGACAGGGGAAACTACGAGCAGTACTTC CASSADRGNYEQYF
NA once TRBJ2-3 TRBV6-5 TGTGCCAGCATCCAAAGGTTCCGGGGGGATACGCAGTATTTT CASIQRFRGDTQYF
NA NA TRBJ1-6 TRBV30 TGTGCCTGGAGTGTAGGGGTCGGGACTAACAATTCACCCCTCCACTTT CAWSVGVGTNNSPLHF
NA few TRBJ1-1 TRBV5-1 TGCGCCAGCAATCAAGGCGGGGGTGGAGGGACTGAAGCTTTCTTT CASNQGGGGGTEAFF
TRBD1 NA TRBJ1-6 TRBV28 TGTGCCAGCAGTTATACAGGGGTTTCCCGATTGGGAAATTCACCCCTCCACTTT CASSYTGVSRLGNSPLHF
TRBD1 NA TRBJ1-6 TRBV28 TGTGCCAGCAGTTTGGACAGGGCGAGAGAATCACCCCTCCACTTT CASSLDRARESPLHF
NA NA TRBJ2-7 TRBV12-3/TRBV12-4 TGTGCCAGCAGCGGGTTTTACGGGCAGTACTTC CASSGFYGQYF
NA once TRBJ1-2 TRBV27 TGTGCCAGCAGTTTATCTATGGGGGCGACGGCTAACTATGGCTACACCTTC CASSLSMGATANYGYTF
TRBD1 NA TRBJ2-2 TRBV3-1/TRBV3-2 TGTGCCAGCAGCCAAGATAGAACGACAGGGACGTTGGGTTCAAAGACCGGGGAGCTGTTTTTT CASSQDRTTGTLGSKTGELFF
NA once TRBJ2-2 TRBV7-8 TGTGCCAGCAGTTCCAGATCCGGTCCGGGCACCGGGGAGCTGTTTTTT CASSSRSGPGTGELFF
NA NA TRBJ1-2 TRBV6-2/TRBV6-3 TGTGCCAGCAGTTACGACGGACAATATGGCTACACCTTC CASSYDGQYGYTF
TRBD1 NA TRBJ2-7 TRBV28 TGTGCCAGCAGTTTATCCCGGGACAGCACCTACGAGCAGTACTTC CASSLSRDSTYEQYF
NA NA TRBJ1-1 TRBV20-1 TGCAGTGCTAGTAGGTTGGGCGTGGCGAACACTGAAGCTTTCTTT CSASRLGVANTEAFF
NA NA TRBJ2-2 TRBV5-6 TGTGCCAGCAGCCCACTGGGGCAGGGCGACACCGGGGAGCTGTTTTTT CASSPLGQGDTGELFF
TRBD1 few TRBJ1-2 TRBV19 TGTGCCAGTAGTATAGACTTGGGACAGGGCCTGTGGTATGGCTACACCTTC CASSIDLGQGLWYGYTF
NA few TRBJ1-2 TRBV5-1 TGCGCCAGCAGCTATGAGGGTCGGAACTATGGCTACACCTTC CASSYEGRNYGYTF
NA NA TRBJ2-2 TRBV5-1 TGCGCCAGCAGACAAAACACCGGGGAGCTGTTTTTT CASRQNTGELFF
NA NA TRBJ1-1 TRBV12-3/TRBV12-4 TGTGCCAGCAGTTTTGGGGAGGAAAAAGCTTTCTTT CASSFGEEKAFF
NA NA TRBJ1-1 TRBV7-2 TGTGCCAGCAGCTTATACAGACTGAACACTGAAGCTTTCTTT CASSLYRLNTEAFF
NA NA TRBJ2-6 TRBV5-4 TGTGCCAGCAGCTTGGCCCTAGCTGGGGCCAACGTCCTGACTTTC CASSLALAGANVLTF
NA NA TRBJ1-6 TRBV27 TGTGCCAGCAGCCCTGGGGGGACCTCCTATAATTCACCCCTCCACTTT CASSPGGTSYNSPLHF
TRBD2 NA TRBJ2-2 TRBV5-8 TGTGCCAGCAGCTTGAGACTAGCGGGGGACACCGGGGAGCTGTTTTTT CASSLRLAGDTGELFF
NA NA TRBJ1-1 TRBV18 TGTGCCAGCTCACCATCAGGGATGAACACTGAAGCTTTCTTT CASSPSGMNTEAFF
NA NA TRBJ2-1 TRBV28 TGTGCCAGCAGGGCGGCCGGGGGTTCCTACAATGAGCAGTTCTTC CASRAAGGSYNEQFF
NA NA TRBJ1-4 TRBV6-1 TGTGCCAGCAGTGAAAACGGGTTCTGGGAAAAACTGTTTTTT CASSENGFWEKLFF
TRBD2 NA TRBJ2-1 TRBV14 TGTGCCAGCAGACCGGCTAGCGGGGGCCCTGGGGGGCAGTTCTTC CASRPASGGPGGQFF
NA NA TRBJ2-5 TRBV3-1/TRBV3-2 TGTGCCAGCAGCTATAACTCTGTAGGGAGCACCCAGTACTTC CASSYNSVGSTQYF
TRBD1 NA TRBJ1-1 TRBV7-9 TGTGCCAGCAGCTCTCTGGCGACAGGGGGCTCTACTGATGAAGCTTTCTTT CASSSLATGGSTDEAFF
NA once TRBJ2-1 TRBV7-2 TGTGCCAGCAGCTTAGGTGGCAGGGGTGTGCAGTTCTTC CASSLGGRGVQFF
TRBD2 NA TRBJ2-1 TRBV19 TGTGCCAGTAGAATCGGGGGGTTGGGGTACAATGAGCAGTTCTTC CASRIGGLGYNEQFF
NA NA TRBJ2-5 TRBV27 TGTGCCAGCAGTAAAGAGGAGACCCAGTACTTC CASSKEETQYF
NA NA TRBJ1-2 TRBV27 TGTGCCAGCAGTTCGCGCCATACAGGGAACTATGGCTACACCTTC CASSSRHTGNYGYTF
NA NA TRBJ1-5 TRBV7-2 TGTGCCAGCAGCTTGGGGCAGTCACGGCAGCCCCAGCATTTT CASSLGQSRQPQHF
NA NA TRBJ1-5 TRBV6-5 TGTGCCAGCAGTTACAGCCGATCAAATCAGCCCCAGCATTTT CASSYSRSNQPQHF
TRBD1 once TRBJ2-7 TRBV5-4 TGTGCCAGCAGCTTGGCCCCCGGGACAGCCTACGAGCAGTACTTC CASSLAPGTAYEQYF
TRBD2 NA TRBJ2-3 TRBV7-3 TGTGCCAGCAGCTCGACTAGCGGCACAGATACGCAGTATTTT CASSSTSGTDTQYF
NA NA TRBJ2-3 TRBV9 TGTGCCAGCAGCGTAAACGGGAGAGGGGAAGATACGCAGTATTTT CASSVNGRGEDTQYF
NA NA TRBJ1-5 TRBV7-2 TGTGCCAGCAGCTTACGGGGAGATCAGCCCCAGCATTTT CASSLRGDQPQHF
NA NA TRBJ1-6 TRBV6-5 TGTGCCAGCAGTAGGACAGCCTATAATTCACCCCTCCACTTT CASSRTAYNSPLHF
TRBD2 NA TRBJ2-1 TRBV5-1 TGCGCCAGCAGCTCCTGGACTAGCACCGCCTCCTCCTACAATGAGCAGTTCTTC CASSSWTSTASSYNEQFF
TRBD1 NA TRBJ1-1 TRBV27 TGTGCCAGCAGTTTTGGCCGGGAGGGGGCCAACACTGAAGCTTTCTTT CASSFGREGANTEAFF
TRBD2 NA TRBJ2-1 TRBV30 TGTGCCTGGAATAGTAGACTAGCGTCTGCCTACAATGAGCAGTTCTTC CAWNSRLASAYNEQFF
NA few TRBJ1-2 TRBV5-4 TGTGCCAGCGGAGGAGGGATAGAAGGCTACACCTTC CASGGGIEGYTF